These 21 T cell receptor beta chains were sequenced from one sample in a study of blood T cell repertoires in COVID-19. Clones were read by immunoSEQ multiplex PCR, and TCRdb kept only the in-frame ones, dropping some. Among approximately 150,000 clones listed, approximately 90% were seen once. Sequencing input: peripheral blood. These receptors came from a human donor in a cohort sampled during active COVID-19.

This chain connects TRBV7-6 to TRBJ2-7; D is unclear. Germline CDR1 is SGHVS and CDR2 is FNYEAQ. The V end lost 1 base, the J end lost 4 bases, and 8 bases lay between the germline ends. The CDR3 consists of 13 residues. DNA for the CDR3: TGTGCCAGCAGCTTAGGAACAGAATACGAGCAGTACTTC. The encoded protein is CASSLGTEYEQYF.

The table lists this clone with a few counts. This chain uses TRBV19 with TRBJ1-5; D gene ambiguous. Germline CDR1 is LNHDA and CDR2 is SQIVND (reference sequence). The CDR3 spans 14 residues. The V end was cut by 5 bases, the J end by 4 bases, with 12 bases between. CDR3 residues: CASSGSGDNQPQHF. CDR3 DNA: TGTGCCAGTAGTGGGTCAGGCGATAATCAGCCCCAGCATTTT. The entire variable domain, with the rest obtained from reference TRBV19 and TRBJ1-5, is as follows: DGGITQSPKYLFRKEGQNVTLSCEQNLNHDAMYWYRQDPGQGLRLIYYSQIVNDFQKGDIAEGYSVSREKKESFPLTVTSAQKNPTAFYLCASSGSGDNQPQHFGDGTRLSIL.

V gene TRBV3-1 (or the pseudogene TRBV3-2) combines with J gene TRBJ1-5, with D maybe TRBD1 (5 bases). Trimming pared 3 bases from V and 2 bases from J, leaving 14 bases between. The CDR3 consists of 16 residues. Germline CDR1 and CDR2: LGHDT and YNNKEL (reference sequence). In DNA form, the CDR3 reads TGTGCCAGCAGCCAGGACCCAGGACATGGCAATCAGCCCCAGCATTTT. Encoded protein: CASSQDPGHGNQPQHF.

The chain uses TRBV2 and TRBJ1-3, with D possibly matching TRBD1 (6 bases). The germline V gene has CDR1 SNHLY and CDR2 FYNNEI. V was cut by 5 bases and J by 3 bases, with 8 bases left in between. This CDR3 comprises 13 residues. The chain's CDR3 is CASSTGYGNTIYF. In nucleotides, the CDR3 is TGTGCCAGCAGTACAGGGTATGGAAACACCATATATTTT.

The V call is TRBV4-1, the J call TRBJ2-7; 10 positions match TRBD1. Germline trimming cut 4 bases from V and 4 bases from J; bases unmatched to any gene: 7. CDR3 size: 15 residues. CDR1 and CDR2 (germline): MGHRA, YSYEKL. CDR3 in amino acids: CASSRPGQGRYEQYF. DNA for the CDR3: TGCGCCAGCAGCCGACCGGGACAGGGGCGATACGAGCAGTACTTC.

J is TRBJ1-5 and V is TRBV5-6; D not resolved. Germline assignment: CDR1 SGHDT and CDR2 YYEEEE. V shed 0 bases and J shed 9 bases, with 13 bases lying between them. There are 14 residues in the CDR3. CDR3 protein: CASSLESGPRPQHF. The CDR3 DNA reads as TGTGCCAGCAGCTTGGAGTCGGGTCCGAGGCCCCAGCATTTT.

The gene calls are TRBV27 and TRBJ2-6, with 7 bases that match TRBD1. Germline values: CDR1 MNHEY, CDR2 SMNVEV (reference sequence). The CDR3 has 17 residues. Germline trimming cut 2 bases from V and 3 bases from J; bases unmatched to any gene: 7. The CDR3 sequence is CASSLKGGGGGANVLTF. The DNA of the CDR3 is TGTGCCAGCAGTTTAAAAGGGGGCGGTGGTGGGGCCAACGTCCTGACTTTC.

CDR3 region: CASSLRTGLNYGYTF. The CDR3 nucleotides read TGCGCCAGCAGCCTCAGGACAGGGTTAAACTATGGCTACACCTTC. The chain combines TRBV4-1 with TRBJ1-2; the match to TRBD1 covers 8 bases. The CDR3 runs to 15 residues. The V segment lost 4 bases and the J segment 2 bases; nucleotides outside the gene matches: 6. The germline V gene has CDR1 MGHRA and CDR2 YSYEKL.

The CDR3 is CASSYQGLDEQFF. The CDR3 DNA is TGTGCCAGCAGTTACCAAGGACTGGATGAGCAGTTCTTC. The genes are TRBV6-5 and TRBJ2-1; D may be TRBD2 (5 bases). This CDR3 is 13 amino acids long. The ends were cut back, 2 bases at V and 8 bases at J, with 10 bases in the middle. Germline V CDR1 and CDR2: MNHEY, SVGAGI.

The rearrangement links TRBV6-5 to TRBJ1-2, with a possible D match to TRBD1 (5 bases). The V end was cut by 6 bases, the J end by 3 bases, with 14 bases between. Germline CDR1 and CDR2: MNHEY and SVGAGI. This CDR3 region has 14 residues. The CDR3 nucleotides are TGTGCCAGCAGCATCAGGGAAAGCTACTATGGCTACACCTTC. Amino acids: CASSIRESYYGYTF.

The chain carries TRBV18 and TRBJ2-1, with 7 positions matching TRBD2. Germline assignment: CDR1 KGHSH and CDR2 LQKENI. The junction had 12 bases not matched to a gene; V was cut back by 0 bases and J by 7 bases. The CDR3 contains 17 residues. Here the CDR3 reads CASSPPGMGGIWNEQFF. The CDR3 DNA is TGTGCCAGCTCACCACCTGGAATGGGGGGGATTTGGAATGAGCAGTTCTTC.

The rearrangement joins TRBV4-2 to TRBJ1-4; no clear D. The V and J ends lost 1 base and 5 bases respectively, with 8 bases between them. The length of the CDR3 is 14 residues. Germline V gene data show CDR1 as LGHNA and CDR2 as YNFKEQ. Here the CDR3 DNA reads TGTGCCAGCAGCCAAGTGGTCGGGAATGAAAAACTGTTTTTT. Protein product: CASSQVVGNEKLFF.

This chain joins TRBV29-1 and TRBJ2-5; unclear D gene. The CDR3 extends over 13 amino acids. CDR1 is SQVTM, CDR2 ANQGSEA, per germline. Between the trimmed V and J ends, which lost 6 bases and 1 base, there was a span of 12 bases. In nucleotides, the CDR3 is TGCAGCGTAGAGAGGAACGGCCAAGAGACCCAGTACTTC. It yields the protein CSVERNGQETQYF.

V gene TRBV27 combines with J gene TRBJ1-2; a weak D match, TRBD1 (5 bases). V dropped 8 bases and J dropped 8 bases, with 24 bases sitting between them. The CDR3 runs 15 residues. The germline gives CDR1 MNHEY, CDR2 SMNVEV (reference sequence). CDR3 protein: CASSAWAGTSRGYTF. CDR3 DNA: TGTGCCAGCTCTGCTTGGGCAGGGACTTCGAGGGGCTACACCTTC.

This sequence joins TRBV6-5 and TRBJ1-2; 8 bases are a match to TRBD1. This CDR3 is built from 15 residues. Germline V lookup: CDR1 MNHEY, CDR2 SVGAGI. The V gene end was trimmed by 10 bases and the J gene end by 7 bases; junction bases not matched to a gene: 17. CDR3 nucleotides: TGTGCCACCCACTTTTCGACAGGGGAAGTGGGTGGCTACACCTTC. This translates into CATHFSTGEVGGYTF.

The sample holds a few counts of this clone. The chain links TRBV29-1 to TRBJ2-1; 7 bases map to TRBD1. Per germline, CDR1 SQVTM and CDR2 ANQGSEA. V shed 4 bases and J 2 bases; nucleotides not matched to a gene: 5. This CDR3 has 14 amino acids. This CDR3 reads CSVVRDSPYNEQFF. As DNA, the CDR3 is TGCAGCGTTGTGAGGGACAGCCCCTACAATGAGCAGTTCTTC.

This sequence joins TRBV21-1 and TRBJ2-3; the D call TRBD2 from the table was never checked on the DNA. TRBV21-1 is a pseudogene. The CDR3 length is 18 residues. CDR3 in amino acids: CASSDVGGAGGKADTQYF. CDR3 coding DNA: TGTGCCAGCAGCGACGTCGGAGGAGCGGGGGGGAAGGCAGATACGCAGTATTTT.

The chain links TRBV11-2 to TRBJ1-1; TRBD1 matches 8 bases. Trimming took 5 bases from V and 10 from J; bases not matched to a gene: 9. Germline V lookup: CDR1 SGHAT, CDR2 FQNNGV. CDR3 length equals 13 residues. The DNA of the CDR3 is TGTGCCAGCAGCCCTTCAGGGGGCTTCGGAGCTTTCTTT. It specifies CASSPSGGFGAFF.

This rearrangement joins TRBV12-3 or TRBV12-4 to TRBJ1-5; D gene uncertain. This CDR3 is 13 amino acids long. V lost 1 base to trimming and J lost 4 bases, with 5 bases between them. The CDR3 loop is CASSLGRNQPQHF. The CDR3 DNA follows: TGTGCCAGCAGTTTAGGGAGGAATCAGCCCCAGCATTTT.

This chain's CDR3 is CASSPGSTGQDTQYF. The CDR3 DNA reads as TGTGCCAGCAGCCCAGGGTCAACGGGACAAGATACGCAGTATTTT. V and J are TRBV7-3 and TRBJ2-3; possibly TRBD1 for D (6 bases). The CDR3 contains 15 residues. Looked up from germline, CDR1 is SGHTA and CDR2 is FQGTGA. Trimming pared 5 bases from V and 5 bases from J, leaving 17 bases between.

The rearrangement joins TRBV5-1 to TRBJ1-2; TRBD1 matches 10 bases. V shed 0 bases and J 6 bases; nucleotides not matched to a gene: 11. Germline CDR1 is SGHRS and CDR2 is YFSETQ. The CDR3 extends over 17 amino acids. Here the CDR3 reads CASSLAATGGVMDGYTF. The CDR3 nucleotides are TGCGCCAGCAGCTTGGCCGCGACAGGGGGCGTAATGGATGGCTACACCTTC.